This entry lists 10 T cell receptor beta chains sequenced from one sample in a study of molecular identifiers for immune sequencing clone quantification. TCRdb independently ran MiXCR on the PCR reads; one entry per CDR3 protein. This table has some 9,800 distinct CDR3 sequences, roughly a sixth appearing once. The specimen sequenced was naive CD8+ T cells from blood, with Jurkat cell RNA spiked in. Subset noted: FACS-sorted CD8+CD4-CCR7+CD45RA+ naive T cells. Source of these receptors: a human donor in good health. Some libraries in this study had Jurkat cell RNA spiked in.

This clonotype was observed many times. CDR3 nucleotides: TGTGCCAGCAGCTGGACTAGCGGGAGGGAGACCCAGTACTTC. Translated, it gives CASSWTSGRETQYF. The chain employs TRBV6-2 or TRBV6-3 and TRBJ2-5; 14 bases align to TRBD2. Trimming at V came to 6 bases and at J to 5 bases, leaving 2 bases not matched to a gene. Germline CDR1 reads MNHEY; CDR2 reads SVGEGT. This CDR3 region has 14 residues.

This clonotype was observed many times. The chain couples TRBV11-3 to TRBJ2-1; D gene ambiguous. This CDR3 has 18 residues. The germline CDR1 and CDR2 sequences are SGHNT and YENEEA. Trimming took 0 bases from V and 7 from J, leaving 22 bases between them. Here the CDR3 reads CASSLDFGPARGQNEQFF. Here the CDR3 DNA reads TGTGCCAGCAGCTTAGATTTTGGGCCCGCACGTGGGCAAAATGAGCAGTTCTTC. The variable domain in full, with the rest retrieved from reference TRBV11-3 and TRBJ2-1, is EAGVVQSPRYKIIEKKQPVAFWCNPISGHNTLYWYLQNLGQGPELLIRYENEEAVDDSQLPKDRFSAERLKGVDSTLKIQPAELGDSAVYLCASSLDFGPARGQNEQFFGPGTRLTVL.

The rearrangement joins TRBV2 to TRBJ2-3; a weak D match, TRBD1 (5 bases). The CDR3 consists of 16 residues. V was cut by 1 base and J by 0 bases, with 11 bases left in between. CDR1 is SNHLY and CDR2 is FYNNEI in the germline V gene. The CDR3 protein is CASSEVTATSTDTQYF. The CDR3 DNA sequence: TGTGCCAGCAGTGAAGTGACAGCCACTAGCACAGATACGCAGTATTTT.

With respect to this clonotype: It may be a read error: a sequence one base away is much more abundant. The J gene is TRBJ2-1, the V gene TRBV12-5, with TRBD2 matching 7 bases. V gave up 5 bases and J gave up 6 bases; unmatched junction bases: 10. The CDR3 extends over 15 amino acids. Germline V lookup: CDR1 LGHNT, CDR2 FRNRAP. CDR3 nucleotides: TGTGCTAGTGGTCTATCACAAGCGGGAACCAATGAGCAGTTCTTC. Translation gives CASGLSQAGTNEQFF.

The rearrangement joins TRBV12-3 or TRBV12-4 to TRBJ2-7, with 12 positions matching TRBD2. V shed 6 bases, J shed 6 bases, and the junction held 9 bases outside the gene matches. The CDR3 consists of 15 residues. The CDR3 is CASRVLGTSGFEQYF. Written as DNA, the CDR3 is TGTGCCAGCAGGGTACTCGGGACTAGCGGGTTCGAGCAGTACTTC.

This clonotype has more than one count but fewer than ten. Given a much more abundant clone one base away, this may be a read error. The V and J genes are TRBV15 and TRBJ2-3; D unresolved. CDR1 and CDR2 (germline): LNHNV, YYDKDF (reference sequence). The CDR3 totals 16 residues. The CDR3 spells CAASRDLIISTDTQYF. In nucleotides, the CDR3 is TGTGCCGCCAGCAGAGATTTGATCATCAGCACAGATACGCAGTATTTT.

Sample share makes this clonotype medium-sized. J is TRBJ1-5 and V is TRBV20-1, with 7 bases aligning to TRBD1. Germline lookup yields CDR1 DFQATT and CDR2 SNEGSKA (reference sequence). Losses at the gene ends were 6 bases for V and 2 bases for J; bases not matched to a gene: 13. This CDR3 has 16 amino acids. CDR3 nucleotides: TGCAGTGCAACATCGCAGCCAGGGACAGGCAATCAGCCCCAGCATTTT. Its protein product is CSATSQPGTGNQPQHF.

The CDR3 region is CSASLPFPSTSGSHSYEQYF. For the CDR3, the DNA is TGCAGTGCTAGTCTACCATTCCCCTCTACTAGCGGGAGTCACTCCTACGAGCAGTACTTC. The chain has TRBV20-1 and TRBJ2-7; 11 bases are a match to TRBD2. The V gene end was trimmed by 3 bases and the J gene end by 0 bases; junction bases not matched to a gene: 19. Germline CDR1 is DFQATT and CDR2 is SNEGSKA (reference sequence). The CDR3 runs 20 residues.

This clonotype is labeled medium-sized. This rearrangement joins TRBV7-3 to TRBJ1-1; the match to TRBD1 covers 7 bases. The ends lost 2 bases at V and 5 bases at J; junction bases unmatched: 11. The CDR3 sequence is 16 residues long. From germline, CDR1 is SGHTA and CDR2 FQGTGA. In DNA form, the CDR3 reads TGTGCCAGCAGCTTATATCCCGGGACAGAAGGGACTGAAGCTTTCTTT. This codes for CASSLYPGTEGTEAFF.

Judged by abundance, this clonotype is medium-sized. The chain links TRBV4-1 to TRBJ2-2; the match to TRBD2 covers 14 bases. V was pared by 3 bases and J by 2 bases, with 8 bases of the junction left unmatched. CDR3 size: 19 residues. Germline values: CDR1 MGHRA, CDR2 YSYEKL. CDR3 in amino acids: CASSQRLAGGPGNTGELFF. The CDR3 coding sequence is TGCGCCAGCAGCCAGAGACTAGCGGGAGGGCCGGGCAACACCGGGGAGCTGTTTTTT.